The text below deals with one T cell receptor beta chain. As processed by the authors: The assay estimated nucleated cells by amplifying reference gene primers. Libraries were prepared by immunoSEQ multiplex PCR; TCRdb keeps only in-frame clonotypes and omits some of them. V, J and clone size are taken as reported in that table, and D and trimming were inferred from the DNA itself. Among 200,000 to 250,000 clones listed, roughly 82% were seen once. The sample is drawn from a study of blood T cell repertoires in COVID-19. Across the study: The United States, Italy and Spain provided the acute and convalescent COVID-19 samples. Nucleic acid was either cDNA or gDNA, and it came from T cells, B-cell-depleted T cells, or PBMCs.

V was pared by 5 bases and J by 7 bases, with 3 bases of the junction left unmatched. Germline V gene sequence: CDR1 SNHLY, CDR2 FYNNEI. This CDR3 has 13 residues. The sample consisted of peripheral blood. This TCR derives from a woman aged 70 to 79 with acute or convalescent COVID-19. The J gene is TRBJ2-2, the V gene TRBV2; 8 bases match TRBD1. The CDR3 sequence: CASSRQGLGELFF. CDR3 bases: TGTGCCAGCAGTAGACAGGGGCTCGGGGAGCTGTTTTTT.